Listed below are T cell receptor beta chains from one sample, sequenced in a study of post-analysis software for immune sequencing data. TCRdb passed the PCR reads through MiXCR, listing each CDR3 protein once. The table records approximately 770,000 distinct CDR3 sequences, approximately 44% of them present only once. The specimen sequenced was blood. Receptor source: a girl between 10 and 17 years old with multiple sclerosis. CDR3s include the opening cysteine and the closing phenylalanine or tryptophan. D genes are given only for firm matches. Clone sizes are given selectively: once, few, many, or a class where the clone is expanded.

j_call clone_size d_call v_call cdr3_aa cdr3_nt
TRBJ1-2 . TRBD1 TRBV5-1 CASSAPAGTGGSYTF TGCGCCAGCAGTGCGCCGGCCGGGACAGGGGGGAGCTACACCTTC
TRBJ2-7 . . TRBV7-2 CASSVAVSSYEQYF TGTGCCAGCAGCGTAGCGGTAAGCTCCTACGAGCAGTACTTC
TRBJ2-3 few . TRBV4-1 CASSQDLATQYF TGCGCCAGCAGCCAAGATCTGGCGACGCAGTATTTT
TRBJ1-1 . . TRBV9 CASSVEGVNTEAFF TGTGCCAGCAGCGTAGAAGGAGTGAACACTGAAGCTTTCTTT
TRBJ2-7 few TRBD1 TRBV29-1 CSVEETRDRDYEQYF TGCAGCGTTGAAGAGACCCGGGACAGGGACTACGAGCAGTACTTC
TRBJ2-1 . TRBD2 TRBV15 CATSRDLLKRETYNEQFF TGTGCCACCAGCAGAGATCTCCTTAAGCGGGAGACCTACAATGAGCAGTTCTTC
TRBJ2-7 . . TRBV6-5 CATMRDPYEQYF TGTGCTACAATGAGGGATCCCTACGAGCAGTACTTC
TRBJ2-3 . . TRBV24-1 CATSEGGTSTDTQYF TGTGCCACCAGTGAAGGGGGGACTAGCACAGATACGCAGTATTTT
TRBJ2-7 few . TRBV27 CASSFGSGVSYEQYF TGTGCCAGCAGTTTTGGTTCAGGGGTTAGCTACGAGCAGTACTTC
TRBJ2-7 few TRBD2 TRBV6-5 CASSRTSGASYEQYF TGTGCCAGCAGTCGGACTAGCGGGGCCTCCTACGAGCAGTACTTC
TRBJ2-1 . . TRBV10-3 CAISGGRSLNEQFF TGTGCCATCAGTGGGGGGAGGTCCCTCAATGAGCAGTTCTTC
TRBJ1-5 . . TRBV6-5 CASSTGSYQPQHF TGTGCCAGCAGTACCGGGTCCTATCAGCCCCAGCATTTT
TRBJ1-1 . TRBD1 TRBV6-5 CASSRTGGSIEIEAFF TGTGCCAGCAGTCGGACAGGAGGATCGATCGAGATTGAAGCTTTCTTT
TRBJ2-6 . TRBD2 TRBV7-2 CASSFLAGGGANVLTF TGTGCCAGCAGCTTCTTAGCGGGAGGTGGGGCCAACGTCCTGACTTTC
TRBJ2-4 few TRBD2 TRBV2 CASSASAGGAKNIQYF TGTGCCAGCAGCGCCTCCGCGGGAGGAGCCAAAAACATTCAGTACTTC
TRBJ1-2 once TRBD1 TRBV6-5 CASSSRQGAGNGYTF TGTGCCAGCAGTTCACGTCAGGGGGCGGGTAATGGCTACACCTTC
TRBJ1-2 few . TRBV7-8 CASSLNSDYGYTF TGTGCCAGTAGCTTAAATTCAGACTATGGCTACACCTTC
TRBJ1-5 . TRBD1 TRBV7-2 CASSLVGTGTNQPQHF TGTGCCAGCAGCTTAGTCGGGACAGGGACTAATCAGCCCCAGCATTTT
TRBJ1-5 . . TRBV20-1 CSYTTNRDQPQHF TGCAGTTATACCACCAACAGGGATCAGCCCCAGCATTTT
TRBJ1-1 . . TRBV3-1 CASSLVSSTEAFF TGTGCCAGCAGCCTTGTTAGCAGCACTGAAGCTTTCTTT
TRBJ2-1 . . TRBV27 CASSLSPSSYNEQFF TGTGCCAGCAGTTTGTCCCCTAGTTCCTACAATGAGCAGTTCTTC
TRBJ1-2 . . TRBV12-3/TRBV12-4 CASRPFADYGYTF TGTGCCAGCAGGCCCTTTGCAGACTATGGCTACACCTTC
TRBJ2-7 . . TRBV9 CASAVGLSGTYEQYF TGTGCCAGCGCCGTGGGGCTTTCAGGGACCTACGAGCAGTACTTC
TRBJ2-1 few . TRBV7-9 CASSPPGADEQFF TGTGCCAGCAGCCCACCAGGGGCGGATGAGCAGTTCTTC
TRBJ2-3 . . TRBV7-9 CASSRPAEGSDTQYF TGTGCCAGCAGCCGGCCCGCGGAGGGTTCAGATACGCAGTATTTT
TRBJ2-5 . TRBD2 TRBV20-1 CSARVFGSGNQETQYF TGCAGTGCTAGAGTTTTTGGTAGCGGGAACCAAGAGACCCAGTACTTC
TRBJ2-7 few TRBD1 TRBV7-9 CASSDGPGTGVYEQYF TGTGCCAGCAGCGACGGCCCCGGGACAGGGGTTTACGAGCAGTACTTC
TRBJ2-7 few TRBD1 TRBV2 CASSRDRGPSYEQYF TGTGCCAGCAGCCGGGACAGGGGGCCGTCCTACGAGCAGTACTTC
TRBJ1-1 . . TRBV5-5 CASSLIVGQIINTEAFF TGTGCCAGCAGCTTGATAGTAGGGCAGATCATTAACACTGAAGCTTTCTTT
TRBJ2-7 few . TRBV7-2 CASSLGTTGEQYF TGTGCCAGCAGCTTAGGGACCACCGGCGAGCAGTACTTC
TRBJ2-7 . TRBD2 TRBV4-1 CASSQDLWTSGFYEQYF TGCGCCAGCAGCCAAGATCTGTGGACTAGCGGCTTCTACGAGCAGTACTTC
TRBJ2-3 few . TRBV5-1 CASMRASVPDTQYF TGCGCCAGCATGCGGGCTAGCGTACCAGATACGCAGTATTTT
TRBJ2-1 . . TRBV5-5 CASSADSLGNEQFF TGTGCCAGCAGCGCGGACTCGCTGGGCAATGAGCAGTTCTTC
TRBJ2-7 few . TRBV10-3 CAIGGMGSYEQYF TGTGCCATCGGGGGGATGGGCTCCTACGAGCAGTACTTC
TRBJ2-1 . . TRBV20-1 CSAQGTGSSYNEQFF TGCAGTGCCCAGGGTACAGGGAGCTCCTACAATGAGCAGTTCTTC
TRBJ1-2 once . TRBV20-1 CSASDGNYGYTF TGCAGTGCTAGCGACGGGAACTATGGCTACACCTTC
TRBJ2-5 few . TRBV7-9 CASSSRMEDNEQYF TGTGCCAGCAGTTCCCGCATGGAAGACAATGAGCAGTACTTC
TRBJ2-3 few TRBD2 TRBV20-1 CSASALAGVDTQYF TGCAGTGCTAGTGCACTAGCGGGAGTTGATACGCAGTATTTT
TRBJ2-5 . . TRBV15 CATSVGRVNQETQYF TGTGCCACCAGCGTGGGGCGGGTCAACCAAGAGACCCAGTACTTC
TRBJ2-1 . . TRBV29-1 CSVVGTYDRVYEQFF TGCAGCGTTGTGGGCACCTACGACAGAGTCTACGAGCAGTTCTTC
TRBJ1-6 . TRBD1 TRBV6-2/TRBV6-3 CASSYGTQGAYNSPLHF TGTGCCAGCAGTTACGGAACGCAGGGGGCCTATAATTCACCCCTCCACTTT
TRBJ2-1 . . TRBV5-1 CASSLFSSRDNSYNEQFF TGCGCCAGCAGCTTGTTCTCCTCGCGGGACAACTCCTACAATGAGCAGTTCTTC
TRBJ2-7 . TRBD2 TRBV28 CASSPELAGPYEQYF TGTGCCAGCAGCCCCGAACTAGCGGGACCCTACGAGCAGTACTTC
TRBJ2-3 . . TRBV30 CAWSVVSVGRDTQYF TGTGCCTGGAGTGTCGTTAGCGTAGGGCGGGATACGCAGTATTTT
TRBJ2-3 few TRBD1 TRBV7-2 CASSSGQRGTDTQYF TGTGCCAGCAGTTCGGGACAGAGGGGCACAGATACGCAGTATTTT